These T cell receptor beta chains were read from a single sample in a study of blood T cell repertoires in COVID-19. TCRdb's copy holds only in-frame clones and misses some; the assay was immunoSEQ multiplex PCR. The data show about 92,000 clones, 87% seen once. Sequencing was carried out using peripheral blood. Receptors were obtained from a woman between 55 and 75 years old with COVID-19, enrolled during active disease. Both conserved end residues are part of each CDR3. Fields, in order: D gene, J gene, clone size, V gene, CDR3 DNA, CDR3 protein. The D gene is left open where the match is weak. Some rows mark clone size as missing; the rest say once, few, many or name a class of expanded clone.

d_gene: TRBD1
j_gene: TRBJ2-5
abundance: NA
v_gene: TRBV3-1/TRBV3-2
CDR3nt: TGTGCCAGCAGCCAACAGGGGGCGGAGACCCAGTACTTC
CDR3aa: CASSQQGAETQYF

d_gene: NA
j_gene: TRBJ1-3
abundance: NA
v_gene: TRBV7-2
CDR3nt: TGTGCCAGCAGCTTAGCCTTCGCAGGGGCGGCTTTGGGGTCTGGAAACACCATATATTTT
CDR3aa: CASSLAFAGAALGSGNTIYF

d_gene: NA
j_gene: TRBJ1-2
abundance: once
v_gene: TRBV5-1
CDR3nt: TGCGCCAGCAGCTTGGGGCAGTTGAACTATGGCTACACCTTC
CDR3aa: CASSLGQLNYGYTF

d_gene: NA
j_gene: TRBJ2-5
abundance: NA
v_gene: TRBV4-3
CDR3nt: TGCGCCAGCAGCCAAGGTCTTGGAGGACGAGAGACCCAGTACTTC
CDR3aa: CASSQGLGGRETQYF

d_gene: TRBD1
j_gene: TRBJ1-2
abundance: NA
v_gene: TRBV28
CDR3nt: TGTGCCAGCAGTTTAACAGGGGATGGCTACACCTTC
CDR3aa: CASSLTGDGYTF

d_gene: NA
j_gene: TRBJ2-2
abundance: NA
v_gene: TRBV9
CDR3nt: TGTGCCAGCAGCGTAGAAGCGGAACACGGTACCGGGGAGCTGTTTTTT
CDR3aa: CASSVEAEHGTGELFF

d_gene: TRBD1
j_gene: TRBJ1-2
abundance: NA
v_gene: TRBV5-1
CDR3nt: TGCGCCAGCAGCGTAGGGACAGCTGGGACTAACTATGGCTACACCTTC
CDR3aa: CASSVGTAGTNYGYTF

d_gene: NA
j_gene: TRBJ2-2
abundance: NA
v_gene: TRBV4-1
CDR3nt: TGCGCCAGCAGCTTCCCTTTGGGGCCCACCGGGGAGCTGTTTTTT
CDR3aa: CASSFPLGPTGELFF

d_gene: NA
j_gene: TRBJ1-2
abundance: NA
v_gene: TRBV20-1
CDR3nt: TGCAACCCGGGGGACTATGGCTACACCTTC
CDR3aa: CNPGDYGYTF

d_gene: TRBD2
j_gene: TRBJ2-1
abundance: NA
v_gene: TRBV2
CDR3nt: TGTGCCAGCAGTGAAGTTGCTAGCGGGGGGGGTGAGCAGTTCTTC
CDR3aa: CASSEVASGGGEQFF

d_gene: NA
j_gene: TRBJ1-2
abundance: NA
v_gene: TRBV5-1
CDR3nt: TGCGCCAGCAGCCTAGGTTTAGAGAGCGCTGGCTACACCTTC
CDR3aa: CASSLGLESAGYTF

d_gene: TRBD2
j_gene: TRBJ2-3
abundance: NA
v_gene: TRBV2
CDR3nt: TGTGCTGGGCAGCGGGGCTCAGATACGCAGTATTTT
CDR3aa: CAGQRGSDTQYF

d_gene: TRBD1
j_gene: TRBJ1-2
abundance: NA
v_gene: TRBV11-2
CDR3nt: TGTGCCAGCAGCTTAGATGGGGGCAGGGGGCCCTCTAACTATGGCTACACCTTC
CDR3aa: CASSLDGGRGPSNYGYTF

d_gene: TRBD1
j_gene: TRBJ2-7
abundance: NA
v_gene: TRBV18
CDR3nt: TGTGCCAGCTCACCCCAGGACAGGGGGCGAGGCGAGCAGTACTTC
CDR3aa: CASSPQDRGRGEQYF

d_gene: NA
j_gene: TRBJ2-5
abundance: NA
v_gene: TRBV10-2
CDR3nt: TGCGCCAGCAGTGATCCCAGAGGCACCTCGGAGACCCAGTACTTC
CDR3aa: CASSDPRGTSETQYF

d_gene: NA
j_gene: TRBJ1-3
abundance: NA
v_gene: TRBV30
CDR3nt: TGTGCCCTTCAATTCGGTTTTTCAGGTTACTTGGGAAACACCATATATTTT
CDR3aa: CALQFGFSGYLGNTIYF

d_gene: NA
j_gene: TRBJ2-3
abundance: NA
v_gene: TRBV24-1
CDR3nt: TGTGCCACCAGTGATGTGGACGACTCGGGGACAGATACGCAGTATTTT
CDR3aa: CATSDVDDSGTDTQYF

d_gene: NA
j_gene: TRBJ2-7
abundance: NA
v_gene: TRBV18
CDR3nt: TGTGCCAGCTCACCAGGGGCCAGGGGCTACGAGCAGTACTTC
CDR3aa: CASSPGARGYEQYF

d_gene: TRBD1
j_gene: TRBJ1-2
abundance: few
v_gene: TRBV6-1
CDR3nt: TGTGCCAGCAGTGAAGTGAGACAGGGAAACTATGGCTACACCTTC
CDR3aa: CASSEVRQGNYGYTF

d_gene: NA
j_gene: TRBJ2-2
abundance: NA
v_gene: TRBV30
CDR3nt: TGTGCCTGGAGCCACAGGGCCGCCGGGGAGCTGTTTTTT
CDR3aa: CAWSHRAAGELFF

d_gene: NA
j_gene: TRBJ1-2
abundance: NA
v_gene: TRBV28
CDR3nt: TGTGCCAGCAGTTTATGGACAGATACTAACTATGGCTACACCTTC
CDR3aa: CASSLWTDTNYGYTF

d_gene: TRBD1
j_gene: TRBJ1-2
abundance: NA
v_gene: TRBV7-9
CDR3nt: TGTGCCAGCAGCTCGTACAGGGGCACTACCTCGCGCGGCTACACCTTC
CDR3aa: CASSSYRGTTSRGYTF

d_gene: NA
j_gene: TRBJ1-2
abundance: NA
v_gene: TRBV6-4
CDR3nt: TGTGCCAGCACCCCCATGTCGCGGATTCAAGGTTGGGGCCGCTATGGCTACACCTTC
CDR3aa: CASTPMSRIQGWGRYGYTF

d_gene: TRBD1
j_gene: TRBJ2-5
abundance: NA
v_gene: TRBV4-1
CDR3nt: TGCGCCAGCAGCCCCGGACAGGGGATTTCAGAGACCCAGTACTTC
CDR3aa: CASSPGQGISETQYF

d_gene: NA
j_gene: TRBJ1-1
abundance: NA
v_gene: TRBV19
CDR3nt: TGTGCCAGTAGTATAGTAGCGCGAAACACTGAAGCTTTCTTT
CDR3aa: CASSIVARNTEAFF

d_gene: TRBD1
j_gene: TRBJ1-4
abundance: NA
v_gene: TRBV5-5
CDR3nt: TGTGCCAGCAGCACCCGGGACAGTCCCTCTAAGTGGGGGTTTTTT
CDR3aa: CASSTRDSPSKWGFF

d_gene: NA
j_gene: TRBJ2-5
abundance: NA
v_gene: TRBV4-3
CDR3nt: TGCGCCAGCAGCCAAGATGCGTTCTCCGACAGGACCCAGTACTTC
CDR3aa: CASSQDAFSDRTQYF

d_gene: TRBD2
j_gene: TRBJ2-5
abundance: NA
v_gene: TRBV5-1
CDR3nt: TGCGCCAGCAGCTTTTCCCTTTTTCTAGCGGGGGAAGAGACCCAGTACTTC
CDR3aa: CASSFSLFLAGEETQYF

d_gene: TRBD1
j_gene: TRBJ1-1
abundance: NA
v_gene: TRBV28
CDR3nt: TGTGCCAGCAGTTTAGGGACAGGACCGAACACTGAAGCTTTCTTT
CDR3aa: CASSLGTGPNTEAFF

d_gene: NA
j_gene: TRBJ2-3
abundance: NA
v_gene: TRBV7-3
CDR3nt: TGTGCCAGCAGATCCCCCGGGTCCCGTCGAACAGATACGCAGTATTTT
CDR3aa: CASRSPGSRRTDTQYF

d_gene: TRBD2
j_gene: TRBJ2-5
abundance: NA
v_gene: TRBV7-8
CDR3nt: TGTGCCAGCAGCTTAACCTGGGGGGGGGAAGAGACCCAGTACTTC
CDR3aa: CASSLTWGGEETQYF

d_gene: NA
j_gene: TRBJ2-1
abundance: NA
v_gene: TRBV7-2
CDR3nt: TGTGCCAGCAGCTTAGGTAGTAGCCCCTACAATGAGCAGTTCTTC
CDR3aa: CASSLGSSPYNEQFF

d_gene: NA
j_gene: TRBJ2-5
abundance: NA
v_gene: TRBV5-1
CDR3nt: TGCGCCAGCAGGATGCAGGGAATGGTGGAGACCCAGTACTTC
CDR3aa: CASRMQGMVETQYF

d_gene: NA
j_gene: TRBJ1-6
abundance: NA
v_gene: TRBV4-2
CDR3nt: TGTGCCAGCAGCCAAGACAGGGCATCACCCCTCCACTTT
CDR3aa: CASSQDRASPLHF

d_gene: TRBD1
j_gene: TRBJ1-2
abundance: NA
v_gene: TRBV10-3
CDR3nt: TGTGCCATCAGCCGACAGGGTTATAACTATGGCTACACCTTC
CDR3aa: CAISRQGYNYGYTF

d_gene: NA
j_gene: TRBJ1-2
abundance: few
v_gene: TRBV7-3
CDR3nt: TGTGCCAGCAGCTCTGGAAGCCCCGCCGGGCGGGGGCAGGACTATGGCTACACCTTC
CDR3aa: CASSSGSPAGRGQDYGYTF

d_gene: TRBD2
j_gene: TRBJ2-5
abundance: NA
v_gene: TRBV2
CDR3nt: TGTGCCAGCAGAGAGACTAGCGGGGGGCTAAGATTCCAAGAGACCCAGTACTTC
CDR3aa: CASRETSGGLRFQETQYF

d_gene: TRBD1
j_gene: TRBJ1-1
abundance: NA
v_gene: TRBV5-1
CDR3nt: TGCGCCAGCAGCCTACGGACAGGGGGCACTGAAGCTTTCTTT
CDR3aa: CASSLRTGGTEAFF

d_gene: TRBD1
j_gene: TRBJ1-1
abundance: few
v_gene: TRBV29-1
CDR3nt: TGCAGCACGGCCGGACAGGTCAATAGCGTGGACACTGAAGCTTTCTTT
CDR3aa: CSTAGQVNSVDTEAFF

d_gene: NA
j_gene: TRBJ1-5
abundance: NA
v_gene: TRBV20-1
CDR3nt: TGCAGTGCTAGTCGGGGGTTTGGCAATCAGCCCCAGCATTTT
CDR3aa: CSASRGFGNQPQHF

d_gene: NA
j_gene: TRBJ2-1
abundance: NA
v_gene: TRBV7-2
CDR3nt: TGTGCCAGCAGCCCCACTTACGGCAATGAGCAGTTCTTC
CDR3aa: CASSPTYGNEQFF

d_gene: NA
j_gene: TRBJ2-6
abundance: once
v_gene: TRBV30
CDR3nt: TGTGCCTGGGGTACAGGAAGCAGTGGGGCCAACGTCCTGACTTTC
CDR3aa: CAWGTGSSGANVLTF

d_gene: NA
j_gene: TRBJ1-2
abundance: NA
v_gene: TRBV6-1
CDR3nt: TGTGTCGGACGATGGGCGGGTGGCTACACCTTC
CDR3aa: CVGRWAGGYTF

d_gene: TRBD2
j_gene: TRBJ2-5
abundance: NA
v_gene: TRBV30
CDR3nt: TGTGCCTGGAGTGGCGGGGGACAAGAGACCCAGTACTTC
CDR3aa: CAWSGGGQETQYF

d_gene: NA
j_gene: TRBJ1-3
abundance: NA
v_gene: TRBV3-1/TRBV3-2
CDR3nt: TGTGCCAGCAGCCAATGGGAGGGGTCTGGAAACACCATATATTTT
CDR3aa: CASSQWEGSGNTIYF

d_gene: TRBD2
j_gene: TRBJ2-3
abundance: NA
v_gene: TRBV20-1
CDR3nt: TGCAGTGCTACCAGCGGGGTTACGCAGTATTTT
CDR3aa: CSATSGVTQYF

d_gene: TRBD2
j_gene: TRBJ2-1
abundance: NA
v_gene: TRBV11-2
CDR3nt: TGTGCCAGCACCGGACTAGCGGGGGGCTGGTTGGATGAGCAGTTCTTC
CDR3aa: CASTGLAGGWLDEQFF

d_gene: TRBD2
j_gene: TRBJ2-4
abundance: NA
v_gene: TRBV7-2
CDR3nt: TGTGCCAGCAGCTCCCCGGGACTACCCGGGGTTCAGTACTTC
CDR3aa: CASSSPGLPGVQYF

d_gene: TRBD2
j_gene: TRBJ2-5
abundance: NA
v_gene: TRBV27
CDR3nt: TGTGCCAGCAGTTTATTCGGAACTAGCGGGGGGGCCTTGCGGCAAGAGACCCAGTACTTC
CDR3aa: CASSLFGTSGGALRQETQYF

d_gene: TRBD1
j_gene: TRBJ2-5
abundance: NA
v_gene: TRBV6-2/TRBV6-3
CDR3nt: TGTGCCAGCAGTTACGGACAGGGACGAACCCAGTACTTC
CDR3aa: CASSYGQGRTQYF

d_gene: NA
j_gene: TRBJ2-5
abundance: NA
v_gene: TRBV6-2/TRBV6-3
CDR3nt: TGTGCCAGCAGTTACGCGGAGGTTTTCCAAGAGACCCAGTACTTC
CDR3aa: CASSYAEVFQETQYF

d_gene: TRBD1
j_gene: TRBJ2-2
abundance: NA
v_gene: TRBV2
CDR3nt: TGTGCCAGCAGGCCGGGACAGGGATACACCGGGGAGCTGTTTTTT
CDR3aa: CASRPGQGYTGELFF

d_gene: NA
j_gene: TRBJ1-4
abundance: NA
v_gene: TRBV9
CDR3nt: TGTGCCAGCACCGCGGGGGTCGAGAATGAAAAACTGTTTTTT
CDR3aa: CASTAGVENEKLFF